What follows are 14 T cell receptor beta chains derived from one specimen sequenced in a study of long-term antiretroviral therapy in people with HIV. Survey level was the resolution at which the v3.0 immunoSEQ assay ran. The method was immunoSEQ multiplex PCR; TCRdb's version includes in-frame clones alone and lacks a portion of them. This table holds about 24,000 clones, about 76% found once. The sample in question was unsorted PBMCs, obtained at the start of antiretroviral therapy, before treatment. All receptors come from a woman aged 18-29 years with HIV.

V gene TRBV11-2 combines with J gene TRBJ2-5, with unresolved D. The length of the CDR3 is 12 residues. V was cut by 0 bases and J by 2 bases, with 1 base left in between. The germline gives CDR1 SGHAT, CDR2 FQNNGV. CDR3 sequence reads: CASSLDQETQYF. CDR3 DNA: TGTGCCAGCAGCTTAGATCAAGAGACCCAGTACTTC.

The rearrangement uses TRBV30 and TRBJ1-2; no clear D. The CDR3 spans 15 residues. V lost 5 bases and J 2 bases, leaving 18 bases between the germline ends. Germline CDR1 and CDR2: GTSNPN and SVGIG (reference sequence). CDR3 in amino acids: CAWARGGILNYGYTF. DNA of the CDR3: TGTGCCTGGGCAAGAGGCGGGATCTTAAACTATGGCTACACCTTC.

This chain connects TRBV4-2 to TRBJ1-1; the D is unclear. The germline CDR1 and CDR2 sequences are LGHNA and YNFKEQ. Trimming removed 0 bases from V and 1 base from J, with 6 bases in between. This CDR3 is 14 amino acids long. The CDR3 protein is CASSQDGQNTEAFF. The CDR3 nucleotides are TGTGCCAGCAGCCAAGACGGCCAGAACACTGAAGCTTTCTTT.

J is TRBJ1-1 and V is TRBV19; D unresolved. V was shortened by 6 bases and J by 1 base, with 12 bases between the two germline ends. Germline V lookup: CDR1 LNHDA, CDR2 SQIVND (reference sequence). The CDR3 contains 14 residues. CDR3 coding DNA: TGTGCCAGTAGAACTAACCCGGGGAACACTGAAGCTTTCTTT. Its protein product is CASRTNPGNTEAFF.

The chain recombines TRBV14 with TRBJ1-1; TRBD1 is a possible D gene (5 bases). There are 12 residues in the CDR3. V was clipped by 2 bases and J by 11 bases, with 12 bases between them. Germline CDR1 SGHDN, CDR2 FVKESK. CDR3 DNA: TGTGCCAGCAGCCAAATCGGGGGTTGGGCTTTCTTT. Translating it yields CASSQIGGWAFF.

This clone was found a few times. The junction differs from germline at one of its ends, possibly a read error. This sequence joins TRBV18 and TRBJ1-2; D unresolved. The CDR3 runs to 12 residues. In germline, CDR1 is KGHSH, CDR2 LQKENI. The CDR3 DNA reads TGTGCCAGCTCACCACCGGCAATGGATGCGGCCTTC. This codes for CASSPPAMDAAF.

DNA for the CDR3: TGTGCCAGCCGGAGGGGGGGCGGGGAAGAGACCCAGTACTTC. Protein: CASRRGGGEETQYF. This rearrangement joins TRBV6-1 to TRBJ2-5, with a tentative D call TRBD2 (7 bases). Trimming stripped 8 bases from V and 3 bases from J, with 16 bases between. Germline V CDR1 and CDR2: MNHNS, SASEGT. The CDR3 is 14 residues long.

The sample holds a few counts of this clone. The rearrangement joins TRBV7-9 to TRBJ1-1, with 8 bases lining up with TRBD1. J was trimmed by 4 bases and V by 5 bases; bases with no gene match: 6. This CDR3 contains 14 residues. CDR1 SEHNR and CDR2 FQNEAQ come from the germline V gene (reference sequence). The CDR3 reads CASSPRQGTTEAFF. The CDR3 DNA sequence: TGTGCCAGCAGCCCGCGACAGGGGACCACTGAAGCTTTCTTT.

Written as DNA, the CDR3 is TGTGCCAGCAGTTTATCGCTAGACAGCTACGAGCAGTACTTC. This encodes CASSLSLDSYEQYF. This rearrangement joins TRBV27 to TRBJ2-7, with D possibly being TRBD1 (5 bases). The V and J ends lost 0 bases and 3 bases respectively, with 9 bases between them. CDR1 and CDR2 (germline): MNHEY, SMNVEV (reference sequence). The CDR3 sequence is 14 residues long.

The chain recombines TRBV28 with TRBJ2-7; tentative D call: TRBD1 (6 bases). The CDR3 sequence is 14 residues long. The germline V gene has CDR1 MDHEN and CDR2 SYDVKM. The V and J ends lost 3 bases and 1 base respectively, with 10 bases between them. The CDR3 spells CASSLADSSYEQYF. In DNA form, the CDR3 reads TGTGCCAGCAGTTTGGCGGACAGTTCCTACGAGCAGTACTTC.

This clone was seen only once. The rearrangement uses TRBV6-5 and TRBJ1-1, with 7 positions matching TRBD1. After removal of 3 bases from V and 4 bases from J, the junction contained 5 bases not matched to a gene. The CDR3 spans 14 residues. Germline loops: CDR1 MNHEY, CDR2 SVGAGI. The CDR3 nucleotides read TGTGCCAGCAGTTATAGAACAGGGGCCACTGAAGCTTTCTTT. Residues: CASSYRTGATEAFF.

CDR3 in amino acids: CASSPVGTGGELFF. The CDR3 DNA sequence: TGCGCCAGCAGTCCGGTTGGGACAGGCGGGGAGCTGTTTTTT. The chain is built from TRBV5-1 and TRBJ2-2; 8 nucleotides line up with TRBD1. The V segment lost 5 bases and the J segment 7 bases; nucleotides outside the gene matches: 7. The germline CDR1 and CDR2 sequences are SGHRS and YFSETQ. This CDR3 comprises 14 residues.

The chain has TRBV5-1 and TRBJ2-7; 9 bases map to TRBD1. After removal of 3 bases from V and 6 bases from J, the junction contained 4 bases not matched to a gene. CDR1 and CDR2 from the germline V gene are SGHRS and YFSETQ. The CDR3 loop spans 13 amino acids. CDR3: CASSSGQGPEQYF. The CDR3, as DNA: TGCGCCAGCAGCTCGGGACAGGGTCCCGAGCAGTACTTC.

This chain's CDR3 is CASNLGGRNTEAFF. The CDR3, as DNA: TGTGCCAGTAATCTCGGGGGCCGAAACACTGAAGCTTTCTTT. The rearrangement uses TRBV19 and TRBJ1-1; tentatively, D is TRBD1 (6 bases). The CDR3 runs 14 residues. From germline, CDR1 is LNHDA and CDR2 SQIVND (reference sequence). The ends were cut back, 7 bases at V and 2 bases at J, with 14 bases in the middle.